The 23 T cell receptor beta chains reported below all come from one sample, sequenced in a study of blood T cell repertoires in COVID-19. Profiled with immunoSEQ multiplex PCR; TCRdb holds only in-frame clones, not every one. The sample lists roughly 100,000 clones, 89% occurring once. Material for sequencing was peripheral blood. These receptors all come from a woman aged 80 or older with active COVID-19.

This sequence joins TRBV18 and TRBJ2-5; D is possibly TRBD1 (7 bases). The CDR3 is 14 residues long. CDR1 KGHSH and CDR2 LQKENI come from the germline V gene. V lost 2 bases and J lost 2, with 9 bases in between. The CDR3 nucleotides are TGTGCCAGCTCACCAGCGGGACAGCAAGAGACCCAGTACTTC. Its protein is CASSPAGQQETQYF.

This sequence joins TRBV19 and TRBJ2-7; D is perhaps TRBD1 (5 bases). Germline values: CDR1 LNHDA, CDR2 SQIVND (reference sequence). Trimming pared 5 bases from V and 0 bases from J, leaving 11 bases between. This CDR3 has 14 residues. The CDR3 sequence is CASSPGLDSYEQYF. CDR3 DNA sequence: TGTGCCAGTAGTCCAGGGCTAGACTCCTACGAGCAGTACTTC.

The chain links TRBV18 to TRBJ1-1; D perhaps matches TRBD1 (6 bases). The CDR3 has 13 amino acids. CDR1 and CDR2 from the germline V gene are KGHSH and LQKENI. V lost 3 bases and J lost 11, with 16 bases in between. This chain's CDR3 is CASSPAGGLDAFF. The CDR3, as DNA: TGTGCCAGCTCACCGGCGGGGGGGCTGGACGCTTTCTTT.

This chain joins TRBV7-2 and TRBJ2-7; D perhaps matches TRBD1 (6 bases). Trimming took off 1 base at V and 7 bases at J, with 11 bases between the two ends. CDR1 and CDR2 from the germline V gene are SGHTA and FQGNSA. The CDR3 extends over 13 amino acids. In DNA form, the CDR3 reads TGTGCCAGCAGCTTAGATGGGACACAGGAGCAGTACTTC. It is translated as CASSLDGTQEQYF.

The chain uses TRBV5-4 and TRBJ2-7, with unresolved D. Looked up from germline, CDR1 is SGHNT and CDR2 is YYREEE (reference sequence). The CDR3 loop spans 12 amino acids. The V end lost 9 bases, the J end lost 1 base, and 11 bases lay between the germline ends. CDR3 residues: CATSLPSYEQYF. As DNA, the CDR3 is TGTGCCACCTCACTACCGTCCTACGAGCAGTACTTC.

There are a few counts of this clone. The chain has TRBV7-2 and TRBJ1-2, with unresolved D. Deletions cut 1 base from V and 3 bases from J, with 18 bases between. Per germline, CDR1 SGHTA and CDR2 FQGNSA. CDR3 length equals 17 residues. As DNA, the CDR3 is TGTGCCAGCAGCTTAGGCGCACGAGCCGGGTCCCACTATGGCTACACCTTC. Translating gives CASSLGARAGSHYGYTF.

The DNA for the CDR3 is TGTGCCAGCAGCTTATTGGGCAGTAAGCTCAAAAACATTCAGTACTTC. Translation: CASSLLGSKLKNIQYF. This chain uses TRBV7-8 with TRBJ2-4; no clear D. The germline CDR1 and CDR2 sequences are SGHVS and FQNEAQ. V lost 2 bases, J lost 3 bases, and 14 bases lay in between. The CDR3 is 16 residues long.

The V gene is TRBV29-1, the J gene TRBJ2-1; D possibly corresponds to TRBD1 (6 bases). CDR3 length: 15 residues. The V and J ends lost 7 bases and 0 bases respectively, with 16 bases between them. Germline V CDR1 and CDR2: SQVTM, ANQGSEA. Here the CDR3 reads CSGKQGRRSYNEQFF. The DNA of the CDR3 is TGCAGCGGTAAACAGGGACGGCGCTCCTACAATGAGCAGTTCTTC.

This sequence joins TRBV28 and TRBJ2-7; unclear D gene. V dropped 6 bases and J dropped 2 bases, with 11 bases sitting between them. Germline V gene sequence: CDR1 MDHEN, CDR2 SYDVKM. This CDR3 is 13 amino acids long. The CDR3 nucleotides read TGTGCCAGCAGCCCAGGTTACCCCTACGAGCAGTACTTC. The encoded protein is CASSPGYPYEQYF.

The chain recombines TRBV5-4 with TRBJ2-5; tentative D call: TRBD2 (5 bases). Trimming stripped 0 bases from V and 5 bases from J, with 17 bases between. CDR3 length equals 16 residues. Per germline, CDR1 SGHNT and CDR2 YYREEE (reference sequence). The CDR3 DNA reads TGTGCCAGCAGCTTGGCGGCGAGCGGATCCCGGGAGACCCAGTACTTC. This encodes CASSLAASGSRETQYF.

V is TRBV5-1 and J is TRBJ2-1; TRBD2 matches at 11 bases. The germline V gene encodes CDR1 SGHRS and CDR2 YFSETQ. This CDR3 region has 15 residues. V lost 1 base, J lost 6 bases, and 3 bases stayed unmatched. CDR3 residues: CASSLKLAGANEQFF. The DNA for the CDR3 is TGCGCCAGCAGCTTGAAACTAGCGGGAGCCAATGAGCAGTTCTTC.

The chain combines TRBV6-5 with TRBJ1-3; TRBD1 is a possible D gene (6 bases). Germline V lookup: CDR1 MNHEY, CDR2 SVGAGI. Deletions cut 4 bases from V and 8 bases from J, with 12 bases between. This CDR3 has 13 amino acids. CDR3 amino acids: CASSSTRGYTIYF. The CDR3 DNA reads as TGTGCCAGCAGTTCCACAAGGGGGTACACCATATATTTT.

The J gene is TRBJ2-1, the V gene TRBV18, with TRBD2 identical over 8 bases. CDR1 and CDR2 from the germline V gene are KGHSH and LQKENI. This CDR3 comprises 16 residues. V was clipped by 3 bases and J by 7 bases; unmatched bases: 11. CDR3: CASSPAGAGALNEQFF. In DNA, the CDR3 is TGTGCCAGCTCACCTGCCGGAGCGGGGGCTTTGAATGAGCAGTTCTTC.

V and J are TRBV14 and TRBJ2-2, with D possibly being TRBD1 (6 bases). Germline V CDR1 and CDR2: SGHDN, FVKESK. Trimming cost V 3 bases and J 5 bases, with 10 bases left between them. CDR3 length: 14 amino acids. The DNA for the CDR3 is TGTGCCAGCAGCCATCTACAGGGTACCGGGGAGCTGTTTTTT. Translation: CASSHLQGTGELFF.

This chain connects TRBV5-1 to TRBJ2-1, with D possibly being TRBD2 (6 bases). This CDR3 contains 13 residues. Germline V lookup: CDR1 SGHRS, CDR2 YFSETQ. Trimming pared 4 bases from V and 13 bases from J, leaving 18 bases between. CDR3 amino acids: CASSASTGLYQFF. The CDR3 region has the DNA TGCGCCAGCAGCGCATCAACGGGACTCTATCAGTTCTTC.

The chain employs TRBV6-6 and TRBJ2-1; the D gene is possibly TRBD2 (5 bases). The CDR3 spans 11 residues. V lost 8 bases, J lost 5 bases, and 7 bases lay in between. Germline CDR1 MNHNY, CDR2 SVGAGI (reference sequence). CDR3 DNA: TGTGCCAGCCAGGAGGACAATGAGCAGTTCTTC. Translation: CASQEDNEQFF.

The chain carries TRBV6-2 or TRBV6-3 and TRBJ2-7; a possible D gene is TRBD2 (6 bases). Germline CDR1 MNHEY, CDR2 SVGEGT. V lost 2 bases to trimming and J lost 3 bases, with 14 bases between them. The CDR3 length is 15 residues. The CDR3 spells CASSYGAAGNYEQYF. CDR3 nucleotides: TGTGCCAGCAGTTACGGGGCGGCGGGGAACTACGAGCAGTACTTC.

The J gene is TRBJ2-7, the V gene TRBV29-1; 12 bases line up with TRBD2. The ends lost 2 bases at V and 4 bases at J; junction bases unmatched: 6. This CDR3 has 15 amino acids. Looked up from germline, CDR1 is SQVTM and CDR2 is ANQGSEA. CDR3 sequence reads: CSVEWLAGGGYEQYF. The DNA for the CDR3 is TGCAGCGTTGAATGGCTAGCGGGAGGGGGGTACGAGCAGTACTTC.

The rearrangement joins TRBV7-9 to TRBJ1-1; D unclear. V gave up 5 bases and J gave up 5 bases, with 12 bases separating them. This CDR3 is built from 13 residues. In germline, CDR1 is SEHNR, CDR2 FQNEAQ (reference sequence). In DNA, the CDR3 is TGTGCCAGCAGCCTCGGAGGCCGGACTGAAGCTTTCTTT. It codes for CASSLGGRTEAFF.

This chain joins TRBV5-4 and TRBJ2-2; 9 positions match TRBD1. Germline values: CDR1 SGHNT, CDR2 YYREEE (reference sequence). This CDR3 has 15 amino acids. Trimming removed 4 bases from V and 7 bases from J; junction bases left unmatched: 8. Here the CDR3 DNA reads TGTGCCAGCAGCCCAAGGACAGGGGATTACGGGGAGCTGTTTTTT. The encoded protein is CASSPRTGDYGELFF.

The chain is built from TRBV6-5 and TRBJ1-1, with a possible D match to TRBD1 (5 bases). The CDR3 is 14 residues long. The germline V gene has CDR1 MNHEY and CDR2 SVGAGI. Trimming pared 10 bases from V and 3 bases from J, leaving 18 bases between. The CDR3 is CATRIPGRDTEAFF. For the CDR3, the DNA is TGTGCCACCCGAATTCCGGGCAGGGACACTGAAGCTTTCTTT.

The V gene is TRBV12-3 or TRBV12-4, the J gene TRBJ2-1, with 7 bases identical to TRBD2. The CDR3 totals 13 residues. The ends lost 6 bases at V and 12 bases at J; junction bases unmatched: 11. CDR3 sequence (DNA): TGTGCCAGCAGCCCGACTAGCAAAAAACGGCAGTTCTTC. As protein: CASSPTSKKRQFF.

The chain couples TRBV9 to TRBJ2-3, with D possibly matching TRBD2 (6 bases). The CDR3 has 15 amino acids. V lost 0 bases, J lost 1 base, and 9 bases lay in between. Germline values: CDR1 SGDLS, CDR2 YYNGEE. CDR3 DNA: TGTGCCAGCAGCGTAGTGGGGGAGGGCACAGATACGCAGTATTTT. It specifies CASSVVGEGTDTQYF.